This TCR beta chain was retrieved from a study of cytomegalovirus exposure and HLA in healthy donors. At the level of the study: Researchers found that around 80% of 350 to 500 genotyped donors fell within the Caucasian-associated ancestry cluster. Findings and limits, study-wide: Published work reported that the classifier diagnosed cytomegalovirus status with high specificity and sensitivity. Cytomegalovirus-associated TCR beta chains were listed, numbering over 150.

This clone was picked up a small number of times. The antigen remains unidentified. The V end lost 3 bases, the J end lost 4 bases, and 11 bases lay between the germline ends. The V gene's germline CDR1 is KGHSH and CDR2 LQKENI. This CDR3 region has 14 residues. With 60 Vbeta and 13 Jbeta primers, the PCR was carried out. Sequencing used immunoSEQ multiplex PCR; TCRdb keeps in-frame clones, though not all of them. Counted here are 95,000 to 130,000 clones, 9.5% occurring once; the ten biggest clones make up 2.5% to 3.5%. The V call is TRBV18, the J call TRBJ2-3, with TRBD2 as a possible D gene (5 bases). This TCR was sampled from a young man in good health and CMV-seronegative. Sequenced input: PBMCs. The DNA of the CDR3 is TGTGCCAGCTCACCCCCTAACGGGGCAGATACGCAGTATTTT. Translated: CASSPPNGADTQYF. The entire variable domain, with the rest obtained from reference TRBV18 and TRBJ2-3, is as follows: NAGVMQNPRHLVRRRGQEARLRCSPMKGHSHVYWYRQLPEEGLKFMVYLQKENIIDESGMPKERFSAEFPKEGPSILRIQQVVRGDSAAYFCASSPPNGADTQYFGPGTRLTVL.